The clone carrying this T cell receptor beta chain was picked up many times. Its antigen is undetermined. The CDR3 sequence is 14 residues long. Between the trimmed V and J ends, which lost 6 bases and 1 base, there was a span of 13 bases. Germline CDR1 and CDR2: MNHEY and SMNVEV (reference sequence). The data originate from a study of Graves' ophthalmopathy and Graves' hyperthyroidism. Study overall: Upon initial diagnosis and before any treatment, peripheral blood was collected.

Regarding the study as a whole: Ophthalmopathy and stable hyperthyroidism were discriminated by a 13-signature model, with roughly 86% sensitivity and approximately 77% specificity. Blood repertoires reportedly contained most expanded thyroid clonotypes above 0.001 frequency.

Amplified TCR beta CDR3 regions were obtained using RNA transcripts as template. HTBI primers served in a first-round RT-PCR, which a second-round multiplex PCR followed. TCRdb redid the calling of the multiplex PCR reads with MiXCR, one entry per CDR3 protein. The repertoire holds 350,000 or so distinct CDR3 sequences, with about 17% as singletons. This TCR came from an adult man with Graves' ophthalmopathy. Material: peripheral blood. This rearrangement joins TRBV27 to TRBJ2-7; D is uncertain. CDR3 DNA sequence: TGTGCCAGCAGCTATTGGGCCGGGTCCTACGAGCAGTACTTC. This translates into CASSYWAGSYEQYF.